The 14 T cell receptor beta chains given below trace back to one sample, sequenced in a study of tumor-infiltrating lymphocytes in primary liver carcinoma. It was from approximately 20-30 mg of unsorted bulk tissue that RNA and DNA were co-extracted. The researchers produced TCR beta cDNA from about 510 ng total RNA with a constant-region primer. Nested multiplex PCR, run for three rounds with slightly modified ARM-PCR, yielded TCR beta libraries. TRBV1-TRBV30 forward and Cbeta reverse primers drove the first two approximately 10-cycle rounds. A single record per CDR3 protein comes from TCRdb applying MiXCR to the multiplex PCR reads. The sample records 45,000 to 55,000 distinct CDR3 sequences, about three quarters being singletons. Sequencing was done on a sample of liver tumor tissue from sampling region 5. Subset described: tumor region T5, tumor centre. The receptors were gathered from a middle-aged man with primary liver carcinoma and hepatitis B virus infection.

Ten or more counts support this clonotype. J is TRBJ1-2 and V is TRBV5-4; no definite D call. Germline V gene lookup returns CDR1 SGHNT and CDR2 YYREEE (reference sequence). The germline V and J ends were trimmed by 4 bases and 6 bases, with 13 bases remaining between them. The CDR3 is 13 residues long. Written as DNA, the CDR3 is TGTGCCAGCAGCCTGAACGTCGGAAATGGCTACACCTTC. It codes for CASSLNVGNGYTF.

This clonotype was recorded only once. V usage is TRBV2 and J usage is TRBJ2-7, with 9 bases identical to TRBD1. The V gene's germline CDR1 is SNHLY and CDR2 FYNNEI. J was trimmed by 0 bases and V by 0 bases; bases with no gene match: 0. This CDR3 is built from 15 residues. The CDR3 coding sequence is TGTGCCAGCAGTGAAGCGGGACAGGGCTCCTACGAGCAGTACTTC. Protein sequence: CASSEAGQGSYEQYF.

Worth noting for this clonotype: In this CDR3 the conserved last residue, phenylalanine or tryptophan, is missing, so a read error is likely. V usage is TRBV11-2 and J usage is TRBJ2-7; TRBD2 matches at 7 bases. The V gene end was trimmed by 2 bases and the J gene end by 10 bases; junction bases not matched to a gene: 8. There are 13 residues in the CDR3. The germline gives CDR1 SGHAT, CDR2 FQNNGV. This chain's CDR3 is CASSLSELASQYY. In DNA, the CDR3 is TGTGCCAGCAGCTTAAGTGAACTAGCGTCCCAGTACTAC.

Worth noting for this clonotype: The CDR3 does not close with the conserved phenylalanine or tryptophan, likely indicating a read error. The CDR3 sequence: CASSSDVSSYNEQFL. The CDR3 region has the DNA TGCGCCAGCAGCTCCGACGTGAGCTCATACAATGAGCAGTTCCTC. The chain is built from TRBV5-1 and TRBJ2-1; D is undetermined. Per germline, CDR1 SGHRS and CDR2 YFSETQ. V gave up 3 bases and J gave up 4 bases, with 14 bases separating them. The CDR3 has 15 amino acids.

This clonotype was seen a handful of times. The V call is TRBV28, the J call TRBJ1-1, with D possibly being TRBD1 (6 bases). V was pared by 10 bases and J by 6 bases, with 24 bases between. This CDR3 comprises 15 residues. Germline values: CDR1 MDHEN, CDR2 SYDVKM. CDR3 in amino acids: CATQDIQGGSAEAFF. Here the CDR3 DNA reads TGTGCCACCCAAGACATACAGGGTGGAAGCGCTGAAGCTTTCTTT.

J is TRBJ2-7 and V is TRBV6-5; D possibly uses TRBD1 or TRBD2 (5 bases each). CDR1 and CDR2 (germline): MNHEY, SVGAGI. This CDR3 is 13 amino acids long. CDR3 in DNA: TGTGACAGTAACCGGGATAGGGGCTACGAGCAGTACTTC. Translated, it gives CDSNRDRGYEQYF.

As for this clonotype: A much larger clone lies a single base off, so this may be a read error. V usage is TRBV5-4 and J usage is TRBJ1-1; D is perhaps TRBD1 (5 bases). The germline V gene encodes CDR1 SGHNT and CDR2 YYREEE (reference sequence). The CDR3 length is 15 residues. CDR3 region: CTSSSPRGVNTEAFF. The CDR3 DNA is TGTACCAGCAGCTCCCCGCGGGGGGTGAACACTGAAGCTTTCTTT.

Comment on this clonotype: One end of the junction fails to match germline, which may point to a read error. The chain uses TRBV29-1 and TRBJ2-5, with 14 nucleotides matching TRBD2. CDR3 size: 16 residues. Germline assignment: CDR1 SQVTM and CDR2 ANQGSEA. CDR3 region: CSIVSGTSGSIGTQYF. The CDR3 DNA sequence: TGCAGCATCGTTAGCGGGACTAGCGGGAGTATTGGGACCCAGTACTTT. Full variable domain (rest looked up from reference TRBV29-1 and TRBJ2-5): SAVISQKPSRDICQRGTSLTIQCQVDSQVTMMFWYRQQPGQSLTLIATANQGSEATYESGFVIDKFPISRPNLTFSTLTVSNMSPEDSSIYLCSIVSGTSGSIGTQYFGPGTRLLVL.

On this clonotype itself: Sequence at one end of the junction differs from germline and may be a read error. The rearrangement joins TRBV29-1 to TRBJ2-1; D remains ambiguous. Germline V gives CDR1 SQVTM, CDR2 ANQGSEA. The CDR3 runs 10 residues. The DNA for the CDR3 is TGCAGCGGATCGGTCAATGTGCAGTTCTTT. As protein: CSGSVNVQFF.

This clonotype occurred once. The chain links TRBV7-2 to TRBJ2-1; a weak D match, TRBD1 (5 bases). CDR3 size: 13 residues. CDR1 is SGHTA and CDR2 is FQGNSA in the germline V gene. The V gene lost 6 bases and the J gene lost 8 bases, with 14 bases spanning the gap. DNA of the CDR3: TGTGCCAGCAGGGGTAGGGGATGGGATGAGCAGTTCTTC. Its translation is CASRGRGWDEQFF.

This rearrangement joins TRBV11-2 to TRBJ2-1, with 9 bases that match TRBD2. After removal of 4 bases from V and 15 bases from J, the junction contained 19 bases not matched to a gene. In germline, CDR1 is SGHAT, CDR2 FQNNGV. The CDR3 has 16 amino acids. In nucleotides, the CDR3 is TGTGCCAGCAGCTACTCTTCGACTAGCGGCAGGGGATGCTGGTTCTTC. It codes for CASSYSSTSGRGCWFF.

The chain uses TRBV6-6 and TRBJ2-1, with 16 bases matching TRBD2. The CDR3 is made up of 18 amino acids. The germline gives CDR1 MNHNY, CDR2 SVGAGI (reference sequence). CDR3 sequence (DNA): TGTGTCCGCAGCGAGGGACTAGCGGGAGGGCCGATCTACAATGAGCAGTTCTTC. Translated: CVRSEGLAGGPIYNEQFF.

About this clonotype: It may be a read error: a sequence one base away is much more abundant. The CDR3: CASSTQEGDTQYF. CDR3 sequence (DNA): TGTGCCAGCAGCACCCAGGAGGGAGATACGCAGTATTTT. V and J are TRBV7-9 and TRBJ2-3; possible D gene TRBD2, 6 bases. Per germline, CDR1 SEHNR and CDR2 FQNEAQ (reference sequence). V was cut by 5 bases and J by 5 bases, with 11 bases left in between. CDR3 length: 13 amino acids.

This clonotype has just one count. The junction departs from germline at one end; a sequencing error may be responsible. The rearrangement joins TRBV6-6 to TRBJ1-2; D ambiguous. The germline gives CDR1 MNHNY, CDR2 SVGAGI (reference sequence). The length of the CDR3 is 14 residues. Here the CDR3 reads CDSSSRPSNYGYTF. CDR3 in DNA: TGTGACAGCAGCTCGCGACCGTCTAACTATGGCTACACTTTC.